The 19 T cell receptor beta chains below were found in one sample sequenced in a study of T-cell reconstitution after alpha-beta-depleted transplantation in children. Unique molecular identifiers were incorporated when the TCRbeta library was constructed. TCRdb fed the PCR reads into MiXCR, producing one record per CDR3 protein. The repertoire has 500,000 to 600,000 distinct CDR3 sequences, 32% of them found once; the top ten carry 2% to 3%. This specimen consisted of PBMCs from the stem cell graft donor, obtained from the stem cell graft. All receptors derive from a human donor who donated a stem cell graft to a child with aplastic anemia.

This chain links TRBV20-1 with TRBJ1-2; D is uncertain. The length of the CDR3 is 12 residues. The ends were cut back, 6 bases at V and 4 bases at J, with 12 bases in the middle. In germline, CDR1 is DFQATT, CDR2 SNEGSKA (reference sequence). CDR3 region: CSAWEEIYGYTF. The DNA for the CDR3 is TGCAGTGCGTGGGAGGAGATCTATGGCTACACCTTC.

V usage is TRBV29-1 and J usage is TRBJ2-7; 10 positions match TRBD2. Germline-derived CDR1 and CDR2 are SQVTM and ANQGSEA. The CDR3 spans 13 residues. With V trimmed by 4 bases and J by 4 bases, 4 bases remained unmatched. The chain's CDR3 is CSVVLAGLYEQYV. The CDR3 DNA follows: TGCAGCGTTGTACTAGCGGGATTATACGAGCAGTACGTC.

The chain recombines TRBV5-5 with TRBJ1-1; possible D gene TRBD1, 5 bases. Trimming pared 4 bases from V and 4 bases from J, leaving 14 bases between. The CDR3 totals 14 residues. From germline, CDR1 is SGHKS and CDR2 YYEKEE (reference sequence). This CDR3 is CASSRGGLGTEAFF. CDR3 nucleotide sequence: TGTGCCAGCAGCCGGGGGGGGTTAGGCACTGAAGCTTTCTTT. The full variable domain, completed using reference TRBV5-5 and TRBJ1-1, is DAGVTQSPTHLIKTRGQQVTLRCSPISGHKSVSWYQQVLGQGPQFIFQYYEKEERGRGNFPDRFSARQFPNYSSELNVNALLLGDSALYLCASSRGGLGTEAFFGQGTRLTVV.

The rearrangement joins TRBV7-3 to TRBJ1-1, with a weak D call TRBD1 (6 bases). V dropped 8 bases and J dropped 0 bases, with 10 bases sitting between them. This CDR3 has 13 residues. In germline, CDR1 is SGHTA, CDR2 FQGTGA. The CDR3 protein is CASGQGMNTEAFF. In nucleotides, the CDR3 is TGTGCCAGCGGTCAGGGGATGAACACTGAAGCTTTCTTT.

This clonotype has only a few counts. The gene calls are TRBV12-3 or TRBV12-4 and TRBJ2-1, with D perhaps matching TRBD2 (5 bases). The CDR3 has 12 amino acids. V was cut by 5 bases and J by 10 bases, with 12 bases left in between. The CDR3 sequence is CASSPTRFEQFF. CDR3 sequence (DNA): TGTGCCAGCAGTCCAACTAGATTCGAGCAGTTCTTC.

This chain uses TRBV7-8 with TRBJ1-2; D gene unclear. The V end lost 5 bases, the J end lost 5 bases, and 9 bases lay between the germline ends. There are 12 residues in the CDR3. CDR1 is SGHVS, CDR2 FQNEAQ, per germline. CDR3: CASSPMAYGYTF. DNA of the CDR3: TGTGCCAGCAGCCCAATGGCGTATGGCTACACCTTC.

This clonotype showed up just a few times. The rearrangement uses TRBV20-1 and TRBJ1-2; the D is unclear. There are 16 residues in the CDR3. V was shortened by 3 bases and J by 3 bases, with 20 bases between the two germline ends. Germline V lookup: CDR1 DFQATT, CDR2 SNEGSKA (reference sequence). The CDR3 DNA is TGCAGTGCTAGGGATAGCCGCGGACTCCGGGACTATGGCTACACCTTC. It translates to CSARDSRGLRDYGYTF.

This sequence joins TRBV11-2 and TRBJ2-3; 11 nucleotides agree with TRBD2. Germline loops: CDR1 SGHAT, CDR2 FQNNGV. V was clipped by 1 base and J by 2 bases; unmatched bases: 8. The length of the CDR3 is 18 residues. This CDR3 is CASSLGPGLAADTDTQYF. The CDR3 DNA reads as TGTGCCAGCAGCTTAGGACCGGGACTAGCGGCAGACACAGATACGCAGTATTTT.

This clonotype was seen at least ten times. The CDR3 DNA reads TGTGCCAGCAGTTTTCGAGGGCAGAATGGCTACACCTTC. It translates to CASSFRGQNGYTF. The chain joins TRBV12-3 or TRBV12-4 to TRBJ1-2; D is ambiguous. V shed 3 bases and J shed 6 bases, with 11 bases lying between them. The CDR3 sequence is 13 residues long.

This clonotype was recorded a few times. The V gene is TRBV29-1, the J gene TRBJ1-1, with a tentative D call TRBD1 (6 bases). The germline V and J ends were trimmed by 3 bases and 4 bases, with 15 bases remaining between them. Per the germline V gene, CDR1 is SQVTM and CDR2 is ANQGSEA. The CDR3 runs to 14 residues. DNA for the CDR3: TGCAGCGTTGACTTTGGGGGCAGCCCCACTGAAGCTTTCTTT. Protein: CSVDFGGSPTEAFF.

This clonotype appeared a few times. For the CDR3, the DNA is TGCAGCGTTGATTCCGGGACAGGCCGACTTCAAGAGACCCAGTACTTC. As protein: CSVDSGTGRLQETQYF. This chain connects TRBV29-1 to TRBJ2-5, with 8 bases identical to TRBD1. Germline V gene lookup returns CDR1 SQVTM and CDR2 ANQGSEA. Unmatched junction bases numbered 11, after V lost 3 bases and J lost 2 bases. This CDR3 comprises 16 residues. Supplemented by reference TRBV29-1 and TRBJ2-5, the full variable domain reads SAVISQKPSRDICQRGTSLTIQCQVDSQVTMMFWYRQQPGQSLTLIATANQGSEATYESGFVIDKFPISRPNLTFSTLTVSNMSPEDSSIYLCSVDSGTGRLQETQYFGPGTRLLVL.

The chain uses TRBV20-1 and TRBJ1-5; D is possibly TRBD1 (5 bases). CDR3 length: 17 residues. Germline CDR1 and CDR2: DFQATT and SNEGSKA (reference sequence). Trimming left V 0 bases short and J 0 bases short, with 15 bases between. The CDR3 sequence: CSARDLFRGYSNQPQHF. The CDR3 region has the DNA TGCAGTGCTAGAGATCTGTTTAGGGGTTATAGCAATCAGCCCCAGCATTTT.

This clonotype was counted between two and nine times. V gene TRBV6-2 or TRBV6-3 combines with J gene TRBJ2-1, with 10 bases fitting TRBD2. Trimming removed 4 bases from V and 0 bases from J; junction bases left unmatched: 15. The CDR3 is made up of 20 amino acids. The germline V gene has CDR1 MNHEY and CDR2 SVGEGT. CDR3 protein: CASSFLPLTSGLGSYNEQFF. The CDR3 nucleotides read TGTGCCAGCAGTTTCCTACCCTTGACTAGCGGGCTTGGCTCCTACAATGAGCAGTTCTTC.

As DNA, the CDR3 is TGTGCCAGCAGCTTGGTAGGCAGCGGAGTAGTATCCTACGAGCAGTACGTC. Amino acids: CASSLVGSGVVSYEQYV. This chain links TRBV5-4 with TRBJ2-7, with a weak D call TRBD2 (5 bases). Trimming stripped 0 bases from V and 1 base from J, with 17 bases between. There are 17 residues in the CDR3. Looked up from germline, CDR1 is SGHNT and CDR2 is YYREEE (reference sequence).

The V gene is TRBV6-5, the J gene TRBJ1-5; a weak D match, TRBD1 (5 bases). V was shortened by 11 bases and J by 4 bases, with 12 bases between the two germline ends. Germline V lookup: CDR1 MNHEY, CDR2 SVGAGI. CDR3 length equals 12 residues. Here the CDR3 reads CASWGGNQPQHF. In DNA, the CDR3 is TGTGCCTCCTGGGGGGGGAATCAGCCCCAGCATTTT.

This clonotype has just a few counts. This rearrangement joins TRBV6-2 or TRBV6-3 to TRBJ1-1; D may be TRBD1 (5 bases). The CDR3 is 13 residues long. Between the trimmed V and J ends, which lost 4 bases and 4 bases, there was a span of 10 bases. The germline CDR1 and CDR2 sequences are MNHEY and SVGEGT. CDR3 nucleotides: TGTGCCAGCAGTTTCGGGGGGTTCACTGAAGCTTTCTTT. Residues: CASSFGGFTEAFF.

This chain joins TRBV11-1 and TRBJ1-2; perhaps TRBD1 as D (5 bases). The V end lost 4 bases, the J end lost 8 bases, and 32 bases lay between the germline ends. Germline loops: CDR1 SGHAT, CDR2 FQDESV (reference sequence). CDR3 length: 19 amino acids. CDR3 nucleotide sequence: TGTGCCAGCAGCTGGCCCTGGAGGGGCGACATTGTGGGGGTGAGAGGCTACACCTTC. Amino acid sequence: CASSWPWRGDIVGVRGYTF.

J is TRBJ1-1 and V is TRBV18, with D possibly TRBD1 on 5 matching bases. In germline, CDR1 is KGHSH, CDR2 LQKENI. The CDR3 is 15 residues long. Trimming removed 0 bases at V and 5 bases at J, with 13 bases between. The CDR3, as DNA: TGTGCCAGCTCACCACCGGAGGGATGGGGGACTGAAGCTTTCTTT. Protein sequence: CASSPPEGWGTEAFF.

The rearrangement links TRBV7-9 to TRBJ2-5; TRBD1 might be the D (5 bases). The V gene lost 5 bases and the J gene lost 5 bases, with 12 bases spanning the gap. The CDR3 sequence is 13 residues long. Germline V gene sequence: CDR1 SEHNR, CDR2 FQNEAQ (reference sequence). DNA for the CDR3: TGTGCCAGCAGCGCCCAGGGTAGGGAGACCCAGTACTTC. It is translated as CASSAQGRETQYF. The variable domain in full, with the rest retrieved from reference TRBV7-9 and TRBJ2-5, is DTGVSQNPRHKITKRGQNVTFRCDPISEHNRLYWYRQTLGQGPEFLTYFQNEAQLEKSRLLSDRFSAERPKGSFSTLEIQRTEQGDSAMYLCASSAQGRETQYFGPGTRLLVL.